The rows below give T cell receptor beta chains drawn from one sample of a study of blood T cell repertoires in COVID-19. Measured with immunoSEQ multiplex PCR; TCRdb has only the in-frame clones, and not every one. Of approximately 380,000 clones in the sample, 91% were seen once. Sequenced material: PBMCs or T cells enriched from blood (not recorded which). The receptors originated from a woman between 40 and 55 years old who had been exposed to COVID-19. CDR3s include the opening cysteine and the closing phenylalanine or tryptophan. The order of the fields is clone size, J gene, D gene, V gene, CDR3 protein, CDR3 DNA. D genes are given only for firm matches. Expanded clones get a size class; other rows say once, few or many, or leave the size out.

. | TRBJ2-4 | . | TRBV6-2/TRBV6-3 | CASSYLSQNIQYF | TGTGCCAGCAGTTACCTGAGTCAAAACATTCAGTACTTC
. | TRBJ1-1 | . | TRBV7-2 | CASTTISPTDSAEAFF | TGTGCCAGCACCACCATCTCCCCCACCGACAGCGCTGAAGCTTTCTTT
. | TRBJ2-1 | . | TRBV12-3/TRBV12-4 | CASSHRQNQFF | TGTGCCAGCAGCCACCGACAGAATCAGTTCTTC
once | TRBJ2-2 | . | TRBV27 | CASSLYLTNTGELFF | TGTGCCAGCAGTTTATACCTAACGAACACCGGGGAGCTGTTTTTT
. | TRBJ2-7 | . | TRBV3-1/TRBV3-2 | CASSQVVKDSQYF | TGTGCCAGCAGCCAAGTGGTTAAGGACAGTCAGTACTTC
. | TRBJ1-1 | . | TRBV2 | CASSEDRREAFF | TGTGCCAGCAGTGAAGACAGACGTGAAGCTTTCTTT
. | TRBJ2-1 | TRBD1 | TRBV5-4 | CASSLEPGQGARNEQFF | TGTGCCAGCAGCTTGGAGCCTGGACAGGGGGCGCGTAATGAGCAGTTCTTC
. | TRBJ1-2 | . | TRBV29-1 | CSVEDVQGRFYGYTF | TGCAGCGTTGAAGATGTCCAGGGGCGCTTCTATGGCTACACCTTC
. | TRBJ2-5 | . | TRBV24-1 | CATSDPTFGETQYF | TGTGCCACCAGTGATCCGACATTCGGCGAGACCCAGTACTTC
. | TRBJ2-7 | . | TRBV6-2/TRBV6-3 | CASSRLTGRYEQYF | TGTGCCAGCAGTCGCTTGACAGGGAGGTACGAGCAGTACTTC
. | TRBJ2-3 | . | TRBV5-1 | CASSLTVSSTDTQYF | TGCGCCAGCAGCTTGACAGTGTCTAGCACAGATACGCAGTATTTT
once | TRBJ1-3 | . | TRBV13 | CASSLYSQGGNTIYF | TGTGCCAGCAGCTTATATTCGCAGGGTGGAAACACCATATATTTT
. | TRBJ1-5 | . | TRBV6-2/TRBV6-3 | CASSRGPQPQHF | TGTGCCAGCAGTAGGGGCCCACAGCCCCAGCATTTT
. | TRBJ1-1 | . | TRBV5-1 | CASSLYRLNTEAFF | TGCGCCAGCAGCTTGTACAGGTTGAACACTGAAGCTTTCTTT
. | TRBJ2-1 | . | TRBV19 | CASSMIGVGAWGEQFF | TGTGCCAGTAGTATGATTGGAGTTGGGGCTTGGGGTGAGCAGTTCTTC
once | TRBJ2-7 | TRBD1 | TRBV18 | CASSGDSRAYEQYF | TGTGCCAGCTCAGGGGACAGTAGGGCCTACGAGCAGTACTTC
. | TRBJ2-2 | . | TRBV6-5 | CASSYFRRASGELFF | TGTGCCAGCAGTTATTTTCGCAGGGCTTCCGGGGAGCTGTTTTTT
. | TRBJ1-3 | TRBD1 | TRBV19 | CASSEQGASGNTIYF | TGTGCCAGTAGTGAACAGGGGGCCTCTGGAAACACCATATATTTT
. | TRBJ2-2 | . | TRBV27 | CASSLASTGELFF | TGTGCCAGCAGTTTAGCTAGCACCGGGGAGCTGTTTTTT
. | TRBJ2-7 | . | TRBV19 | CASSPPGAPYEQYF | TGTGCCAGTAGTCCCCCAGGGGCCCCCTACGAGCAGTACTTC
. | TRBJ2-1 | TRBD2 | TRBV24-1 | CATLWAGGTYNEQFF | TGTGCCACCCTATGGGCGGGAGGCACCTACAATGAGCAGTTCTTC
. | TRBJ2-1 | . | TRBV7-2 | CASSLGLVGNEQFF | TGTGCCAGCAGCTTAGGCCTAGTGGGCAATGAGCAGTTCTTC
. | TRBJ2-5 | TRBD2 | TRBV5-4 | CAMRSGGQGETQYF | TGTGCCATGCGTAGCGGGGGGCAGGGGGAGACCCAGTACTTC
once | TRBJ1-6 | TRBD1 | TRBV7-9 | CASSIGTGDNSPLHF | TGTGCCAGCAGCATAGGGACAGGGGATAATTCACCCCTCCACTTT
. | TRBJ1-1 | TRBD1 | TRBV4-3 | CASSLIGTAEAFF | TGCGCCAGCAGCCTGATAGGGACAGCTGAAGCTTTCTTT
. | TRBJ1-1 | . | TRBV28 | CASSLRVGQGHTEAFF | TGTGCCAGCAGCCTCCGGGTGGGGCAGGGTCACACTGAAGCTTTCTTT
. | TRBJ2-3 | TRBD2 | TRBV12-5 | CASGPGLAGLHTDTQYF | TGTGCTAGTGGTCCTGGACTAGCGGGACTTCACACAGATACGCAGTATTTT
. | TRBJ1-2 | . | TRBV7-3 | CASSPMGGLEGYTF | TGTGCCAGCAGCCCAATGGGGGGGCTTGAGGGCTACACCTTC
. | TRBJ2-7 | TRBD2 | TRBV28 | CASSLGTSGYEQYF | TGTGCCAGCAGTTTAGGGACTAGCGGGTACGAGCAGTACTTC
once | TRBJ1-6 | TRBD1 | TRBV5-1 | CASSPLWQGGSPLHF | TGCGCCAGCAGTCCACTATGGCAGGGGGGTTCACCCCTCCACTTT
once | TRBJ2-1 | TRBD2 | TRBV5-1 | CASSLRTSGSSYNEQFF | TGCGCCAGCAGCTTGCGGACTAGCGGGAGCTCCTACAATGAGCAGTTCTTC